A single sample is the source of the 13 T cell receptor beta chains below, sequenced in a study of CD8 T cells in ankylosing spondylitis. The study, taken as a whole, reports: Seemingly characteristic of ankylosing spondylitis blood was a TCR beta motif consisting of several highly homologous variants.

Via MiXCR, TCRdb re-called the 5' RACE reads, giving one row per CDR3 protein. The sample yields some 800,000 distinct CDR3 sequences, about 11% seen once. Their antigens remain unidentified. Sequenced input: blood, either unsorted or a sorted T cell fraction (not recorded which). These TCRs come from a male donor with ankylosing spondylitis.

The rearrangement joins TRBV4-2 to TRBJ2-1; TRBD2 agrees at 11 bases. Germline lookup yields CDR1 LGHNA and CDR2 YNFKEQ. The V segment lost 1 base and the J segment 7 bases; nucleotides outside the gene matches: 9. The CDR3 runs to 17 residues. CDR3 protein: CASSQVVAGGLGNEQFF. CDR3 coding DNA: TGTGCCAGCAGCCAAGTAGTAGCGGGGGGGCTTGGAAATGAGCAGTTCTTC.

This clonotype was recorded a few times. The chain employs TRBV12-3 or TRBV12-4 and TRBJ1-1; D is possibly TRBD1 (5 bases). The V gene lost 4 bases and the J gene lost 10 bases, with 16 bases spanning the gap. CDR3 length: 13 residues. CDR3 sequence reads: CASSSEAQVGAFF. For the CDR3, the DNA is TGTGCCAGCAGTTCCGAAGCACAGGTTGGAGCTTTCTTT.

V usage is TRBV5-6 and J usage is TRBJ1-6; D is unclear. The germline V and J ends were trimmed by 4 bases and 3 bases, with 17 bases remaining between them. This CDR3 is built from 17 residues. Looked up from germline, CDR1 is SGHDT and CDR2 is YYEEEE. CDR3 nucleotide sequence: TGTGCCAGCAGCCTCCAACAGACACCCATCTATAATTCACCCCTCCACTTT. Protein product: CASSLQQTPIYNSPLHF. Supplemented by reference TRBV5-6 and TRBJ1-6, the full variable domain reads DAGVTQSPTHLIKTRGQQVTLRCSPKSGHDTVSWYQQALGQGPQFIFQYYEEEERQRGNFPDRFSGHQFPNYSSELNVNALLLGDSALYLCASSLQQTPIYNSPLHFGNGTRLTVT.

This clonotype was picked up a small number of times. This chain links TRBV4-3 with TRBJ2-3; D might be TRBD2 (5 bases). CDR3 size: 13 residues. Germline CDR1 reads LGHNA; CDR2 reads YSLEER. V was pared by 4 bases and J by 6 bases, with 11 bases between. In nucleotides, the CDR3 is TGCGCCAGCAGCCGGACTGGCCGCGATACGCAGTATTTT. It yields the protein CASSRTGRDTQYF.

This clonotype was counted only a few times. The chain uses TRBV20-1 and TRBJ2-5; TRBD1 matches 8 bases. Trimming cost V 6 bases and J 1 base; bases outside gene matches: 10. The length of the CDR3 is 15 residues. Per the germline V gene, CDR1 is DFQATT and CDR2 is SNEGSKA (reference sequence). DNA for the CDR3: TGCAGTGCCCGACGGACAGGGAGGCTCCAAGAGACCCAGTACTTC. Translating gives CSARRTGRLQETQYF.

In this sample, this clonotype turned up a few times. The chain joins TRBV5-1 to TRBJ1-4; the D is unclear. Germline CDR1 reads SGHRS; CDR2 reads YFSETQ. The CDR3 spans 15 residues. V was trimmed by 5 bases and J by 4 bases, leaving 15 bases between them. The CDR3 nucleotides read TGCGCCAGCAGTTACGACGGGATAAATAATGAAAAACTGTTTTTT. This sequence encodes CASSYDGINNEKLFF.

This clonotype appeared a few times. This rearrangement joins TRBV7-6 to TRBJ1-2; no clear D. The CDR3 has 13 amino acids. V shed 3 bases and J shed 7 bases, with 12 bases lying between them. Germline V gene lookup returns CDR1 SGHVS and CDR2 FNYEAQ. The CDR3 loop reads CASSFSGSGGYTF. The CDR3 DNA is TGTGCCAGCAGCTTCTCGGGATCTGGTGGCTACACCTTC.

The J gene is TRBJ1-6, the V gene TRBV9; 7 bases map to TRBD1. Germline values: CDR1 SGDLS, CDR2 YYNGEE. The CDR3 sequence is 14 residues long. Unmatched junction bases numbered 4, after V lost 3 bases and J lost 7 bases. CDR3 DNA: TGTGCCAGCAGCGCGATGACAGGGAATTCACCCCTCCACTTT. Its translation is CASSAMTGNSPLHF. Combining the CDR3 with reference TRBV9 and TRBJ1-6 gives the whole variable domain DSGVTQTPKHLITATGQRVTLRCSPRSGDLSVYWYQQSLDQGLQFLIQYYNGEERAKGNILERFSAQQFPDLHSELNLSSLELGDSALYFCASSAMTGNSPLHFGNGTRLTVT.

This chain joins TRBV15 and TRBJ2-4; possibly TRBD2 for D (6 bases). V lost 1 base to trimming and J lost 6 bases, with 13 bases between them. The CDR3 runs 15 residues. Germline V gives CDR1 LNHNV, CDR2 YYDKDF (reference sequence). The CDR3 nucleotides read TGTGCCACCAGCAGAGGCGGGGTATCTCGAAACATTCAGTACTTC. Protein: CATSRGGVSRNIQYF.

This clonotype was seen only a few times. One end of the junction does not line up with germline, which may come from a read error. V and J are TRBV7-7 and TRBJ2-2, with 7 bases fitting TRBD1. The germline CDR1 and CDR2 sequences are SSHAT and FNYEAQ (reference sequence). The CDR3 has 15 residues. The CDR3 is CASSLGPDRAGELFF. In nucleotides, the CDR3 is TGTGCTAGCAGCTTAGGCCCCGACAGGGCCGGGGAGCTGTTTTTT. The entire variable domain, with the rest obtained from reference TRBV7-7 and TRBJ2-2, is as follows: GAGVSQSPRYKVTKRGQDVTLRCDPISSHATLYWYQQALGQGPEFLTYFNYEAQPDKSGLPSDRFSAERPEGSISTLTIQRTEQRDSAMYRCASSLGPDRAGELFFGEGSRLTVL.

The chain links TRBV24-1 to TRBJ1-2, with a possible D match to TRBD1 (5 bases). Germline V gene lookup returns CDR1 KGHDR and CDR2 SFDVKD. The CDR3 loop spans 13 amino acids. Trimming stripped 5 bases from V and 3 bases from J, with 9 bases between. The CDR3 loop reads CATSGGTDYGYTF. Here the CDR3 DNA reads TGTGCCACCAGTGGTGGGACTGACTATGGCTACACCTTC.

This clonotype was found a few times. This chain links TRBV27 with TRBJ1-2; D is ambiguous. This CDR3 has 16 residues. V was cut by 0 bases and J by 0 bases, with 11 bases left in between. Germline V gene data show CDR1 as MNHEY and CDR2 as SMNVEV (reference sequence). CDR3 loop: CASSLSAARTNYGYTF. CDR3 DNA sequence: TGTGCCAGCAGTTTATCGGCAGCGAGAACTAACTATGGCTACACCTTC.

This clonotype was picked up a small number of times. V and J are TRBV18 and TRBJ2-7, with 10 bases aligning to TRBD1. The CDR3 loop spans 16 amino acids. V lost 4 bases and J lost 9; bases outside the gene matches: 15. CDR1 and CDR2 from the germline V gene are KGHSH and LQKENI. The CDR3 protein is CASSQLGTGASLGQYF. CDR3 coding DNA: TGTGCCAGCTCACAACTTGGGACAGGGGCTTCCCTGGGGCAGTACTTC.